These 25 T cell receptor beta chains were sequenced from one sample in a study of CXCR3-negative and CXCR3-positive naive CD8 T cells. The authors prepared UMI-labeled TRB cDNA libraries by 5' RACE. TCRdb reanalyzed the 5' RACE reads, giving one entry per CDR3 protein sequence and no DNA. Here the sample table reports about 43,000 distinct CDR3 sequences. Sequencing was performed on memory CD8+ T cells from blood. The receptors originated from a human donor in good health. Some clones in this sample may be carry-over from other donors' samples.

This chain uses TRBV5-1 with TRBJ2-2; the D gene TCRdb calls, TRBD2, cannot be checked with no DNA. This CDR3 contains 15 residues. Germline CDR1 is SGHRS and CDR2 is YFSETQ. CDR3 region: CASSVGAGYTGELFF.

This chain uses TRBV5-1 with TRBJ2-7; with no DNA, the TCRdb D assignment of TRBD1 cannot be verified. Germline-derived CDR1 and CDR2 are SGHRS and YFSETQ. This CDR3 has 14 residues. CDR3 residues: CASSLWQGEYEQYF.

CDR3 region: CSARYGGTSYGYTF. The chain employs TRBV20-1 and TRBJ1-2. The CDR3 extends over 14 amino acids. Germline CDR1 is DFQATT and CDR2 is SNEGSKA (reference sequence).

This chain joins TRBV29-1 and TRBJ2-3. The CDR3 covers 12 residues. Per the germline V gene, CDR1 is SQVTM and CDR2 is ANQGSEA. The CDR3 is CSVLGLTDTQYF.

The gene calls are TRBV14 and TRBJ2-1; TCRdb selects TRBD2, and the lack of DNA leaves this call unchecked. The V gene's germline CDR1 is SGHDN and CDR2 FVKESK. The CDR3 is 16 residues long. This CDR3 reads CASSPLAGSTYNEQFF.

The chain joins TRBV30 to TRBJ1-2; TCRdb indicates TRBD1, and absent DNA this call remains unverified. The CDR3 covers 14 residues. The germline V gene encodes CDR1 GTSNPN and CDR2 SVGIG (reference sequence). The CDR3 sequence is CACRQGLPTYGYTF.

The V and J genes are TRBV13 and TRBJ1-5; lacking DNA, the TRBD1 call made by TCRdb goes unchecked. Germline CDR1 PRHDT, CDR2 FYEKMQ (reference sequence). The CDR3 is made up of 15 amino acids. The CDR3: CASSSTGDSNQPQHF.

The chain employs TRBV4-3 and TRBJ2-2; the D gene TCRdb calls, TRBD1, cannot be checked with no DNA. The CDR3 length is 17 residues. From germline, CDR1 is LGHNA and CDR2 YSLEER. CDR3 sequence reads: CASSQSRIGYNTGELFF.

This chain joins TRBV20-1 and TRBJ1-5; TCRdb proposes TRBD1, but this gene call is untestable without DNA. This CDR3 has 14 amino acids. Germline V CDR1 and CDR2: DFQATT, SNEGSKA (reference sequence). CDR3 region: CSARVGGGTGPQHF.

The chain joins TRBV19 to TRBJ1-1; TCRdb returns TRBD1, unconfirmable since there is no DNA. This CDR3 spans 16 amino acids. Germline V gene lookup returns CDR1 LNHDA and CDR2 SQIVND (reference sequence). Here the CDR3 reads CASSARDRGRGTEAFF.

The genes are TRBV20-1 and TRBJ2-1; there is no DNA to check the TCRdb D call of TRBD2. The CDR3 extends over 16 amino acids. CDR1 and CDR2 from the germline V gene are DFQATT and SNEGSKA (reference sequence). The CDR3 region is CSALAGEGPRYNEQFF.

V and J are TRBV6-4 and TRBJ2-3; TCRdb's D call of TRBD2 is untestable without DNA. CDR1 is MRHNA and CDR2 is SNTAGT in the germline V gene. This CDR3 spans 16 amino acids. This chain's CDR3 is CASSDSGGGASDTQYF.

The chain uses TRBV6-5 and TRBJ2-7; TCRdb names TRBD1, which stays unverified in the absence of DNA. Germline V gene lookup returns CDR1 MNHEY and CDR2 SVGAGI. The CDR3 extends over 14 amino acids. This CDR3 is CASSYRAESYEQYF.

The gene calls are TRBV20-1 and TRBJ2-7; TCRdb calls TRBD2, which cannot be checked without DNA. The CDR3 has 15 amino acids. CDR1 DFQATT and CDR2 SNEGSKA come from the germline V gene (reference sequence). The CDR3 protein is CSARDLVEEHYEQYF.

CDR3 sequence reads: CASSFWDRDWIQPQHF. This chain links TRBV28 with TRBJ1-5; TCRdb selects TRBD1, and the lack of DNA leaves this call unchecked. This CDR3 region has 16 residues. CDR1 is MDHEN and CDR2 is SYDVKM in the germline V gene.

V gene TRBV19 combines with J gene TRBJ2-5. CDR3 size: 14 residues. Per germline, CDR1 LNHDA and CDR2 SQIVND (reference sequence). The CDR3 sequence: CASRSFYSQETQYF.

V is TRBV4-3 and J is TRBJ2-1; TCRdb selects TRBD2, and the lack of DNA leaves this call unchecked. Germline V gene data show CDR1 as LGHNA and CDR2 as YSLEER. The CDR3 runs to 15 residues. This chain's CDR3 is CASSQDSGGWNEQFF.

The chain joins TRBV10-3 to TRBJ2-7. In germline, CDR1 is ENHRY, CDR2 SYGVKD. This CDR3 has 13 amino acids. The CDR3 region is CAISDDNTYEQYF.

The chain couples TRBV7-3 to TRBJ2-1; lacking DNA, the TRBD2 call made by TCRdb goes unchecked. CDR1 is SGHTA and CDR2 is FQGTGA in the germline V gene. The CDR3 sequence is 18 residues long. The CDR3 spells CASSLTYSLAGPYNEQFF. The full variable domain, rest sourced from reference TRBV7-3 and TRBJ2-1, is GAGVSQTPSNKVTEKGKYVELRCDPISGHTALYWYRQSLGQGPEFLIYFQGTGAADDSGLPNDRFFAVRPEGSVSTLKIQRTERGDSAVYLCASSLTYSLAGPYNEQFFGPGTRLTVL.

V is TRBV19 and J is TRBJ2-2. CDR3 size: 13 residues. Looked up from germline, CDR1 is LNHDA and CDR2 is SQIVND (reference sequence). CDR3 region: CAIQSQLTGELFF.

The V gene is TRBV29-1, the J gene TRBJ2-5; TCRdb's assignment of TRBD1 cannot be checked, as there is no DNA. Germline assignment: CDR1 SQVTM and CDR2 ANQGSEA. This CDR3 comprises 15 residues. The chain's CDR3 is CSVEDHGQGEETQYF.

V usage is TRBV29-1 and J usage is TRBJ1-1; TCRdb's D gene call, TRBD1, goes unchecked for lack of DNA. This CDR3 region has 14 residues. Germline lookup yields CDR1 SQVTM and CDR2 ANQGSEA. The CDR3 sequence: CSVTGDRTGTEAFF. The complete variable domain, with remaining parts taken from reference TRBV29-1 and TRBJ1-1, reads SAVISQKPSRDICQRGTSLTIQCQVDSQVTMMFWYRQQPGQSLTLIATANQGSEATYESGFVIDKFPISRPNLTFSTLTVSNMSPEDSSIYLCSVTGDRTGTEAFFGQGTRLTVV.

The V gene is TRBV28, the J gene TRBJ1-6. This CDR3 spans 14 amino acids. CDR1 is MDHEN and CDR2 is SYDVKM in the germline V gene. CDR3 in amino acids: CASRRSSYNSPLHF.

The gene calls are TRBV6-2 or TRBV6-3 and TRBJ2-7; checking the TCRdb D call of TRBD1 is not possible without DNA. CDR1 and CDR2 from the germline V gene are MNHEY and SVGEGT. The CDR3 length is 13 residues. Here the CDR3 reads CASSAGTEFEQYF.

This chain uses TRBV29-1 with TRBJ2-1; TCRdb names TRBD1, which stays unverified in the absence of DNA. This CDR3 contains 16 residues. Germline CDR1 and CDR2: SQVTM and ANQGSEA. The CDR3 loop is CSLVPLSGVTYNEQFF.